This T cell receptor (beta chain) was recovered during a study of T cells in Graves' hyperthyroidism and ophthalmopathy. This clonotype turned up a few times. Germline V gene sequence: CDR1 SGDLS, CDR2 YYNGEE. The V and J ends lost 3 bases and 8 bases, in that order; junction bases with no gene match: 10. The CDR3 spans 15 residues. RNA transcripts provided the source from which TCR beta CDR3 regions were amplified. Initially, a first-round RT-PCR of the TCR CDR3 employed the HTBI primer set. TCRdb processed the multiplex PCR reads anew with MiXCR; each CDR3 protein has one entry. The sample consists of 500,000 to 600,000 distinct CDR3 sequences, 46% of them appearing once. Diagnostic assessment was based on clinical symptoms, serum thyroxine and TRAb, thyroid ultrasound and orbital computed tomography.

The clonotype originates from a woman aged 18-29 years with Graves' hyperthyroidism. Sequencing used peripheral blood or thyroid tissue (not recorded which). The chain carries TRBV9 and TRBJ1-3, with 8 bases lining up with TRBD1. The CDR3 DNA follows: TGTGCCAGCAGCGGAGACAGGGGCTATGGCTACACCATATATTTT. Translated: CASSGDRGYGYTIYF.